The entry below gives a single T cell receptor (beta chain) sequence along with its context. No cognate antigen has been identified for it. Nothing much larger sits one base from this clone, and base qualities are not available. This entry is derived from a study of T cell changes during pregnancy in multiple sclerosis (dated by TCRdb to between 2019 and 2020). The study in broad terms: Changes in the T cell repertoire over the course of pregnancy were examined in this study in women with multiple sclerosis.

The receptor library was made with the immunoSEQ multiplex PCR assay. TCRdb provides this immuneACCESS table in a form limited to in-frame rearrangements. Some clones are lacking; in checked studies, under half of them reflect an unresolved V gene, and why the rest are absent is not known. This sample lists 58,000 or so clones; around 89% were detected once. The ten largest clones represent more than 1.5% of the sample. V gives up 5 bases and J gives up 8 bases, and the segment between their germline ends measures 15 bases. CDR1 and CDR2 (SGHVS, FQNEAQ) derive from the germline V gene. The CDR3 contains 13 residues, cysteine and phenylalanine counted. Of the read, only the CDR3 DNA is kept; its 39 bases are in frame from base 1.

This sample comprised peripheral blood, obtained after pregnancy. The receptor's source is a female donor with multiple sclerosis, enrolled in a pregnancy study. The sequence links TRBV7-8 to TRBJ1-2, with the D gene uncertain. CDR3 reads: CASSPASGLGYTF. In nucleotide form, the sequence is TGTGCCAGCAGCCCCGCGTCGGGGTTAGGCTACACCTTC.